The 8 T cell receptor beta chains below come from one sample, sequenced in a study of blood T cell repertoires in COVID-19. Sequenced by immunoSEQ multiplex PCR; TCRdb stores in-frame clones only, minus some. Among fewer than 200,000 clones, around 90% were seen once, and the ten largest hold roughly 4%. Sequences were obtained from peripheral blood. These receptors all come from a woman between 55 and 75 years old who had recovered from COVID-19.

V usage is TRBV29-1 and J usage is TRBJ1-1; no reliable D call. Trimming took 5 bases from V and 1 from J, leaving 20 bases between them. The CDR3 length is 16 residues. Germline assignment: CDR1 SQVTM and CDR2 ANQGSEA. CDR3 residues: CSVTPFVGRGNTEAFF. The CDR3 coding sequence is TGCAGCGTTACCCCCTTCGTAGGGAGAGGGAACACTGAAGCTTTCTTT.

The chain joins TRBV6-2 or TRBV6-3 to TRBJ1-2; D possibly corresponds to TRBD1 (6 bases). Germline assignment: CDR1 MNHEY and CDR2 SVGEGT. The CDR3 covers 15 residues. V was cut by 5 bases and J by 6 bases, with 19 bases left in between. CDR3 sequence: CASSSPQQGGHGYTF. CDR3 coding DNA: TGTGCCAGCAGTAGCCCCCAACAGGGAGGGCATGGCTACACCTTC.

This clone showed up just a few times. The chain recombines TRBV9 with TRBJ2-3, with D tentatively TRBD2 (5 bases). Germline CDR1 reads SGDLS; CDR2 reads YYNGEE. Trimming removed 2 bases from V and 0 bases from J, with 13 bases in between. CDR3 size: 16 residues. The CDR3 DNA is TGTGCCAGCAGCGTTCGAGCGGAGATAAGCACAGATACGCAGTATTTT. Translated: CASSVRAEISTDTQYF.

In nucleotides, the CDR3 is TGTGCCAGTAGTATAGGGGGGGGTACGTCCTACGAGCAGTACTTC. It codes for CASSIGGGTSYEQYF. The rearrangement links TRBV19 to TRBJ2-7, with 7 bases lining up with TRBD2. With V trimmed by 1 base and J by 1 base, 4 bases remained unmatched. CDR3 length: 15 residues. Germline V lookup: CDR1 LNHDA, CDR2 SQIVND (reference sequence).

The J gene is TRBJ2-5, the V gene TRBV24-1, with 12 bases matching TRBD1. This CDR3 has 18 residues. CDR1 KGHDR and CDR2 SFDVKD come from the germline V gene. The ends lost 3 bases at V and 4 bases at J; junction bases unmatched: 11. CDR3 residues: CATSDPRGDRGHPETQYF. Here the CDR3 DNA reads TGTGCCACCAGTGATCCCCGCGGGGACAGGGGGCATCCAGAGACCCAGTACTTC.

For the CDR3, the DNA is TGTGCCAGCAGCGGGAGCGGCGGACAGGTCTCTGGAAACACCATATATTTT. Protein sequence: CASSGSGGQVSGNTIYF. V usage is TRBV9 and J usage is TRBJ1-3; 7 bases fit TRBD1. The CDR3 spans 17 residues. Germline V CDR1 and CDR2: SGDLS, YYNGEE. V lost 3 bases and J lost 0; bases outside the gene matches: 9. Combining the CDR3 with reference TRBV9 and TRBJ1-3 gives the whole variable domain DSGVTQTPKHLITATGQRVTLRCSPRSGDLSVYWYQQSLDQGLQFLIQYYNGEERAKGNILERFSAQQFPDLHSELNLSSLELGDSALYFCASSGSGGQVSGNTIYFGEGSWLTVV.

The chain couples TRBV15 to TRBJ2-4, with TRBD1 matching over 8 bases. Germline loops: CDR1 LNHNV, CDR2 YYDKDF (reference sequence). The CDR3 runs 14 residues. The J segment lost 7 bases and the V segment lost 3 bases, leaving 5 bases of the junction unmatched. CDR3 DNA: TGTGCCACCAGCAGGGACAGGGCGACCAACATTCAGTACTTC. It specifies CATSRDRATNIQYF.

The J gene is TRBJ2-7, the V gene TRBV6-5; TRBD1 agrees at 7 bases. This CDR3 contains 14 residues. In germline, CDR1 is MNHEY, CDR2 SVGAGI. Germline trimming cut 2 bases from V and 4 bases from J; bases unmatched to any gene: 5. The CDR3 loop reads CASSYADRVYEQYF. CDR3 nucleotide sequence: TGTGCCAGCAGTTACGCAGACAGGGTTTACGAGCAGTACTTC.